The 8 T cell receptor beta chains below all came from one sample that was sequenced in a study of cytomegalovirus exposure and HLA in healthy donors. The study ran its PCR with 60 Vbeta and 13 Jbeta primers. The table came from immunoSEQ multiplex PCR; TCRdb's copy has only in-frame clones and leaves some out. The sample consists of 120,000 to 150,000 clones, about 75% of them appearing once. Sample: PBMCs. The receptor source for this set is a woman aged 25 to 39 in good health and CMV-seronegative.

V usage is TRBV15 and J usage is TRBJ2-3, with 7 bases that match TRBD2. J gave up 2 bases and V 1 base, and 6 bases lay outside the gene matches. The CDR3 runs 16 residues. From germline, CDR1 is LNHNV and CDR2 YYDKDF (reference sequence). The CDR3 is CATSRASSGYTDTQYF. In DNA form, the CDR3 reads TGTGCCACCAGCAGAGCGTCTAGCGGTTACACAGATACGCAGTATTTT.

The genes are TRBV7-2 and TRBJ2-1, with 8 bases lining up with TRBD2. J lost 13 bases, V lost 5 bases, and 13 bases had no gene match. The V gene's germline CDR1 is SGHTA and CDR2 FQGNSA. The CDR3 loop spans 14 amino acids. The CDR3 is CASSQLLMRGVQFF. Written as DNA, the CDR3 is TGTGCCAGCAGCCAATTACTAATGCGGGGGGTACAGTTCTTC.

With respect to this clone: Other DNA variants within this sample encode the same CDR3. The rearrangement joins TRBV19 to TRBJ2-2, with TRBD1 identical over 7 bases. The CDR3 has 13 amino acids. Looked up from germline, CDR1 is LNHDA and CDR2 is SQIVND (reference sequence). Trimming at V came to 4 bases and at J to 6 bases, leaving 2 bases not matched to a gene. In nucleotides, the CDR3 is TGTGCCAGTAGTACTGACAGGGCCGGGGAGCTGTTTTTT. Translated, it gives CASSTDRAGELFF.

The chain uses TRBV27 and TRBJ2-1, with D perhaps matching TRBD2 (6 bases). The CDR3 runs to 14 residues. Germline values: CDR1 MNHEY, CDR2 SMNVEV (reference sequence). V shed 2 bases and J shed 9 bases, with 14 bases lying between them. The CDR3 DNA reads as TGTGCCAGCAGTTTAAAGGGAGGCTGGACTGAGCAGTTCTTC. Translating gives CASSLKGGWTEQFF.

V is TRBV29-1 and J is TRBJ2-1; D perhaps matches TRBD1 (5 bases). The germline CDR1 and CDR2 sequences are SQVTM and ANQGSEA. The ends were cut back, 7 bases at V and 3 bases at J, with 10 bases in the middle. The CDR3 covers 12 residues. CDR3 bases: TGCAGCGCCGGACAAGTCTACAATGAGCAGTTCTTC. As protein: CSAGQVYNEQFF.

The rearrangement joins TRBV6-5 to TRBJ1-1, with 8 bases that match TRBD1. Germline V CDR1 and CDR2: MNHEY, SVGAGI. This CDR3 has 13 amino acids. V trimming: 2 bases; J trimming: 4 bases; junction bases outside the gene matches: 0. The CDR3: CASSYTGGTEAFF. Written as DNA, the CDR3 is TGTGCCAGCAGTTACACAGGGGGCACTGAAGCTTTCTTT.

The J gene is TRBJ1-2, the V gene TRBV4-3, with a tentative D call TRBD1 (5 bases). V was shortened by 4 bases and J by 0 bases, with 12 bases between the two germline ends. The CDR3 covers 15 residues. CDR1 LGHNA and CDR2 YSLEER come from the germline V gene. The CDR3 here is CASSLDILSNYGYTF. CDR3 DNA sequence: TGCGCCAGCAGCCTGGACATACTCTCTAACTATGGCTACACCTTC.

CDR3 nucleotides: TGCGCCAGCAGCCAAGGGGCCACCTATAGCAATCAGCCCCAGCATTTT. Encoded protein: CASSQGATYSNQPQHF. This chain links TRBV4-1 with TRBJ1-5; D is unclear. Trimming left V 1 base short and J 0 bases short, with 10 bases between. CDR3 length: 16 residues. Germline V CDR1 and CDR2: MGHRA, YSYEKL.